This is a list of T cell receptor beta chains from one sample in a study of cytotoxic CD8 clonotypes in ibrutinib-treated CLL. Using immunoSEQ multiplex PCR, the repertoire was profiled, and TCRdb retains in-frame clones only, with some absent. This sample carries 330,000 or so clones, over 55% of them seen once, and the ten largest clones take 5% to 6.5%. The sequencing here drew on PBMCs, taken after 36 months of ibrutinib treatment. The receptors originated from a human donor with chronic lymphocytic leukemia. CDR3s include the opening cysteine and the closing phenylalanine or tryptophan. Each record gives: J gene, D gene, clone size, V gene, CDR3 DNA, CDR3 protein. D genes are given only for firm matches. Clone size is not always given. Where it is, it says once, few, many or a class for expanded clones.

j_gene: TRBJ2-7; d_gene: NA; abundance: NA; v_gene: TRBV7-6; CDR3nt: TGTGCCAGCAGCAAATCGCTCTCCTACGAGCAGTACTTC; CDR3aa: CASSKSLSYEQYF
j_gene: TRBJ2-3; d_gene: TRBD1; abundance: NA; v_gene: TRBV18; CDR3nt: TGTGCCAGCTCACCCCAACGTAGAGGGACAGGGTATGGCACAGATACGCAGTATTTT; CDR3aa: CASSPQRRGTGYGTDTQYF
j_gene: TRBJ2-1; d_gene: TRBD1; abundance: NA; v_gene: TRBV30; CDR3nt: TGTGCCTGGAGTGCGACAGGGGCCCTTAACAATGAGCAGTTCTTC; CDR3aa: CAWSATGALNNEQFF
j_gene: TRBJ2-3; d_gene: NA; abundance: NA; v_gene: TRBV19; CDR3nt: TGTGCCAGTAGTATAGGGGGACACACAGATACGCAGTATTTT; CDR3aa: CASSIGGHTDTQYF
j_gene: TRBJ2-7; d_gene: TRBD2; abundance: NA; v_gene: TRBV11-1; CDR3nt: TGTGCCAGCAGCTTAGCGGGACTAGCCTACGAGCAGTACTTC; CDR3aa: CASSLAGLAYEQYF
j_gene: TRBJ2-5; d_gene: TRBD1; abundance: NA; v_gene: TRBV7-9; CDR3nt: TGTGCCAGCAGCAGGGGACAGGCAAACCAAGAGACCCAGTACTTC; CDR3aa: CASSRGQANQETQYF
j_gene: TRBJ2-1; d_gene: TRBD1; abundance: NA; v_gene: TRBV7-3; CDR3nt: TGTGCCAGCAGCTTAATGGGACAGGGAATGGAGCAGTTCTTC; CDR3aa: CASSLMGQGMEQFF
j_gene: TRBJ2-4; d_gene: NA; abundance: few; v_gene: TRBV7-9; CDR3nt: TGTGCCAGCAGCTTAGGCTCAGGGGCCAAAAACATTCAGTACTTC; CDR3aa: CASSLGSGAKNIQYF
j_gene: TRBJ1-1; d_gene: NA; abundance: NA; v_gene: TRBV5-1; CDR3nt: TGCGCCAGCAGCTTGTCAGCCCGGGGGGACACTGAAGCTTTCTTT; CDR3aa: CASSLSARGDTEAFF
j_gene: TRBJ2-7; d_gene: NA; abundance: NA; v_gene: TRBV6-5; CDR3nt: TGTGCCAGCAGTTTTTCTCCAGGGTCCTACGAGCAGTACTTC; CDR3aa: CASSFSPGSYEQYF
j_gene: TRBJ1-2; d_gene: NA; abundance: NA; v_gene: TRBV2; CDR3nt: TGTGCCAGTCCACGGGGCGCCATGTATGGCTACACCTTC; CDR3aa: CASPRGAMYGYTF
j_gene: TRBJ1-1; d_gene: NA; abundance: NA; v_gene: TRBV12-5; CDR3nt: TGTGCTAGTGGTCCCCCCAGGGGCCTGAACACTGAAGCTTTCTTT; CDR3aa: CASGPPRGLNTEAFF
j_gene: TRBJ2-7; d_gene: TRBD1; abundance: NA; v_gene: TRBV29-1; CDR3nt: TGCAGCGTCTACACCGGGACAGGGTTTAGCGAGCAGTACTTC; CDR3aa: CSVYTGTGFSEQYF
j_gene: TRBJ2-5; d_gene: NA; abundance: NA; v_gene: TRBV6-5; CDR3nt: TGTGCCAGCAGTTTATCAGAGACCCAGTACTTC; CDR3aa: CASSLSETQYF
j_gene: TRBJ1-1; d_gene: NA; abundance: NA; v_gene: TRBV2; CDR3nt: TGTGCCAGCAGCAACATGGGACCGGTCTCTGAAGCTTTCTTT; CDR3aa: CASSNMGPVSEAFF
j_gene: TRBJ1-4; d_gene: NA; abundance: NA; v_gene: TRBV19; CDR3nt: TGTGCCAGTAGCCCACAGAGATCTAATGAAAAACTGTTTTTT; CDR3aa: CASSPQRSNEKLFF
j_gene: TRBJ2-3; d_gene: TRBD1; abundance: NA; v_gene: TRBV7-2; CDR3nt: TGTGCCAGCAGCTCCCCGGGACAGGGGGCGACAGATACGCAGTATTTT; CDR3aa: CASSSPGQGATDTQYF
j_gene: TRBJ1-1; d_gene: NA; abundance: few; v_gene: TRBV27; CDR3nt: TGTGCCAGCAGTCGGACGGTGAACACTGAAGCTTTCTTT; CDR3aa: CASSRTVNTEAFF
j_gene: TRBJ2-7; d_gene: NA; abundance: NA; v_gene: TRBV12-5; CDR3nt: TGTGCTAGTGGTTTAGGGGACCTCCTGTACTTC; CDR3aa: CASGLGDLLYF
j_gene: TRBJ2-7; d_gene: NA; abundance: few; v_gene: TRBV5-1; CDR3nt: TGCGCCAGCAGCTTGGATCCGACAGGAGGGGAGGAGCAGTACTTC; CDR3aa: CASSLDPTGGEEQYF
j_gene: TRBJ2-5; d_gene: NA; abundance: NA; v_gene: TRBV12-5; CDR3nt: TGTGCTAGTGGTCTGCCCGGTGGGGCCCAGTACTTC; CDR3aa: CASGLPGGAQYF
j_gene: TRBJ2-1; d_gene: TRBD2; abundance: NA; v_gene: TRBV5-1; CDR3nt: TGCGCCAGCAGCTTGGTAGCGGGAGGGCCGGGGAATGAGCAGTTCTTC; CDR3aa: CASSLVAGGPGNEQFF
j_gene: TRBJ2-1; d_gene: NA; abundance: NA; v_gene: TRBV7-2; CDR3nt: TGTGCCAGCAGCTTTGGGGGAGCCTACAATGAGCAGTTCTTC; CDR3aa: CASSFGGAYNEQFF
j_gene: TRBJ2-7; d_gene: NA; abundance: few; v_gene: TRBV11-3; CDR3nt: TGTGCCAGCAGCTTAGATCAGGCGGGAGAGCAGTACTTC; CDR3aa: CASSLDQAGEQYF
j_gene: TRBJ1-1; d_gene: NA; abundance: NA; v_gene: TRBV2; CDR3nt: TGTGCCAGCAGTGAGTGGAATGTGAGTTTAGCTTTCTTT; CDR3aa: CASSEWNVSLAFF
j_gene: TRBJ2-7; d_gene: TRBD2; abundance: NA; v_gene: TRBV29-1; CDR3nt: TGCAGCGTTGGCGGGCGGGGGGGCAGCTACGAGCAGTACTTC; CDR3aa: CSVGGRGGSYEQYF
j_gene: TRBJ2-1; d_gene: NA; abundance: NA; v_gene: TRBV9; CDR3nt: TGTGCCAGCAGCGTAGTGGGTAGCGGCAACAATGAGCAGTTCTTC; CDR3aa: CASSVVGSGNNEQFF
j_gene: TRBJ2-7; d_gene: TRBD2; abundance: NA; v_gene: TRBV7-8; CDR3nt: TGTGCCAGCAGCTTAGTTGGGACGGGGGGGCCGGACGAGCAGTACTTC; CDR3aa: CASSLVGTGGPDEQYF
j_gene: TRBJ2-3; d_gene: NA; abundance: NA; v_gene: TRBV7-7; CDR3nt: TGTGCCAGCAGCTTGGGCCTAGCAACAGATACGCAGTATTTT; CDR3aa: CASSLGLATDTQYF
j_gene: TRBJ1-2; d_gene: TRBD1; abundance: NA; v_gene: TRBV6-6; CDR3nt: TGTGCCAGCAGTGCTGGGACAGGGGGCGCCGATGGCTACACCTTC; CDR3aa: CASSAGTGGADGYTF
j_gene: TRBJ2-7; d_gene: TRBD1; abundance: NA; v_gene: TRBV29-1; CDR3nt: TGCAGCGTTGAAGATTGGGGACAGGGGGGCTACGAGCAGTACTTC; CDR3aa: CSVEDWGQGGYEQYF
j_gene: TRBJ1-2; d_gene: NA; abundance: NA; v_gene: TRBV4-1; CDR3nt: TGCGCCAGCAGCCAAGCGCAGGTCTATTCTAACTATGGCTACACCTTC; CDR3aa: CASSQAQVYSNYGYTF
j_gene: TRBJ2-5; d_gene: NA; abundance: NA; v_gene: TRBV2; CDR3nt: TGTGCCAGCAGACAAAAGTGGGGCCCGCAAGAGACCCAGTACTTC; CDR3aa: CASRQKWGPQETQYF
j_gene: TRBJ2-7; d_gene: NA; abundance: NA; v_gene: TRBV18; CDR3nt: TGTGCCAGCTCACCCGCCAGGGAGAGGAACGAGCAGTACTTC; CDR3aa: CASSPARERNEQYF
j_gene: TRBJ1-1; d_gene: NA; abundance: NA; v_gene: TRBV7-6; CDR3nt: TGTGCCAGCAGCCTTACAGGGAACACTGAAGCTTTCTTT; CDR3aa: CASSLTGNTEAFF
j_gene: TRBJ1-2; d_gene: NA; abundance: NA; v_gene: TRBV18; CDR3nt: TGTGCCAGCTCACCCCTCATGGACCCGGGGGGCTACACCTTC; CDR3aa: CASSPLMDPGGYTF
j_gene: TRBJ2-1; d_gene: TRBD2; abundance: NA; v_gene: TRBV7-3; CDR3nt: TGTGCCAGCAGCCAAGCGGGGGCGGGATTCTCCTACAATGAGCAGTTCTTC; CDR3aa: CASSQAGAGFSYNEQFF
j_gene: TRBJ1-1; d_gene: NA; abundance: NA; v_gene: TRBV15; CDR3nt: TGTGCCACCAGCAGAGTTGAGGCCTATGAAAGCACTGAAGCTTTCTTT; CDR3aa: CATSRVEAYESTEAFF
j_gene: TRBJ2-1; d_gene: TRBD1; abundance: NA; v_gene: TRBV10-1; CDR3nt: TGCGCCAACCAACAACGGTACCGCCCGGGACAGGGGTACAATGAGCAGTTCTTC; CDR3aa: CANQQRYRPGQGYNEQFF
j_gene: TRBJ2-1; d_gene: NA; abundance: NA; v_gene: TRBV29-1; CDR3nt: TGCAGCCTCCGGAGGAGCTTCTCCTACAATGAGCAGTTCTTC; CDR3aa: CSLRRSFSYNEQFF
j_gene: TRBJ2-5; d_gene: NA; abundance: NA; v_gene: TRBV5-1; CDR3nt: TGCGCCAGCAGCTTCCCCGGGGCCCGTGGGACCCAGTACTTC; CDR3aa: CASSFPGARGTQYF
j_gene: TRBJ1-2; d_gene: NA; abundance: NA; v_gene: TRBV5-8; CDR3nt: TGTGCCAGCAGCCCTTACCTGGGACCGAACTATGGCTACACCTTC; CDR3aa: CASSPYLGPNYGYTF
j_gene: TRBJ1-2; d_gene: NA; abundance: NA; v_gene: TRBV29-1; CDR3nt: TGCAGCGTTGAAGATCGGGGCCTTGAGTCGGGGTTGGAATATGGCTACACCTTC; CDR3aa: CSVEDRGLESGLEYGYTF
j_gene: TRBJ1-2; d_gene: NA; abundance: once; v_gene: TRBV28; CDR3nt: TGTGCCAGCAGTTTAATCACCCTATACGGCGGACGGGGCTACACCTTC; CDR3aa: CASSLITLYGGRGYTF
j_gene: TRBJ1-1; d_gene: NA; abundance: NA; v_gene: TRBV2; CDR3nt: TGTGCCAGCGCCTACAGTCCCCGGACACGGGTCGGCACTGAAGCTTTCTTT; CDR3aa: CASAYSPRTRVGTEAFF
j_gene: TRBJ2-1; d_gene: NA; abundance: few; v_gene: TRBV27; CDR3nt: TGTGCCAGCAGTTCCCTAGGGCCCACCCACAATGAGCAGTTCTTC; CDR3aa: CASSSLGPTHNEQFF
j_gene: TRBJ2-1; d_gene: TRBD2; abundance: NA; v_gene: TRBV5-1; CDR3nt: TGCGCCAGCAGCTTCGGACTAGCGGGGGATGAGCAGTTCTTC; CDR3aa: CASSFGLAGDEQFF
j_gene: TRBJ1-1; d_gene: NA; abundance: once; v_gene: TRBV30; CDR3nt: TGTGCCTGGCCTCGGGGGAGGGGCTGGGCTTTCTTT; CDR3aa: CAWPRGRGWAFF
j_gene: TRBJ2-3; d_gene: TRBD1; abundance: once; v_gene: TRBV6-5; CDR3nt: TGTGCCAGCAGTTACTCCGACAGGGCTAGCACAGATACGCAGTATTTT; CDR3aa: CASSYSDRASTDTQYF
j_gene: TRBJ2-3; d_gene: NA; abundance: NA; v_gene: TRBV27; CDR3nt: TGTGCCAGCAGTCATAGGGGGGGCTTAGATACGCAGTATTTT; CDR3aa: CASSHRGGLDTQYF